What follows are 10 T cell receptor beta chains derived from one specimen sequenced in a study of blood T cell repertoires in COVID-19. Assay used: immunoSEQ multiplex PCR; TCRdb lists only in-frame clones, some missing. This sample has some 310,000 clones, with 90% found just once. The sample was peripheral blood. All receptors derive from a woman in her 40s with COVID-19, enrolled during active disease.

V is TRBV7-9 and J is TRBJ2-5, with a tentative D call TRBD2 (7 bases). The germline gives CDR1 SEHNR, CDR2 FQNEAQ (reference sequence). V shed 2 bases and J shed 1 base, with 17 bases lying between them. The CDR3 runs 17 residues. CDR3 loop: CASSLTGGGVRQETQYF. CDR3 DNA: TGTGCCAGCAGCTTAACAGGAGGGGGGGTCCGCCAAGAGACCCAGTACTTC.

The gene calls are TRBV5-4 and TRBJ2-5; the match to TRBD1 covers 8 bases. V was clipped by 5 bases and J by 4 bases; unmatched bases: 7. From germline, CDR1 is SGHNT and CDR2 YYREEE (reference sequence). This CDR3 spans 14 amino acids. The CDR3 here is CASSRTGTLETQYF. CDR3 DNA sequence: TGTGCCAGCAGTAGGACAGGGACCTTAGAGACCCAGTACTTC.

The chain carries TRBV28 and TRBJ1-2; 7 bases map to TRBD1. CDR1 MDHEN and CDR2 SYDVKM come from the germline V gene. This CDR3 comprises 15 residues. V shed 3 bases and J 8 bases; nucleotides not matched to a gene: 12. CDR3 nucleotide sequence: TGTGCCAGCAGTTTTCCGGGGACAGAGTTTTGGGGCTACACCTTC. Its protein is CASSFPGTEFWGYTF.

There are a few counts of this clone. The chain combines TRBV11-1 with TRBJ2-7, with D perhaps matching TRBD1 (6 bases). This CDR3 contains 15 residues. In germline, CDR1 is SGHAT, CDR2 FQDESV (reference sequence). Between the trimmed V and J ends, which lost 1 base and 4 bases, there was a span of 14 bases. The CDR3 sequence: CASSLGQDLLYEQYF. In DNA, the CDR3 is TGTGCCAGCAGCTTAGGACAGGACCTCCTGTACGAGCAGTACTTC.

This chain uses TRBV10-2 with TRBJ1-5, with TRBD1 as a possible D gene (5 bases). V was trimmed by 7 bases and J by 6 bases, leaving 19 bases between them. Germline V CDR1 and CDR2: WSHSY, SAAADI. This CDR3 has 15 residues. CDR3 in amino acids: CASKGRWGEAQPQHF. The CDR3 DNA follows: TGCGCCAGCAAGGGGCGATGGGGGGAGGCTCAGCCCCAGCATTTT.

The chain couples TRBV2 to TRBJ1-5; the match to TRBD1 covers 9 bases. Germline lookup yields CDR1 SNHLY and CDR2 FYNNEI. The CDR3 totals 14 residues. J lost 7 bases, V lost 6 bases, and 7 bases had no gene match. CDR3 DNA sequence: TGTGCCAGCAGATGGACAGGGGTTCGCCAGCCCCAGCATTTT. Its protein is CASRWTGVRQPQHF. Together with reference TRBV2 and TRBJ1-5, the CDR3 gives the full variable domain: EPEVTQTPSHQVTQMGQEVILRCVPISNHLYFYWYRQILGQKVEFLVSFYNNEISEKSEIFDDQFSVERPDGSNFTLKIRSTKLEDSAMYFCASRWTGVRQPQHFGDGTRLSIL.

The J gene is TRBJ1-1, the V gene TRBV10-3; a weak D match, TRBD1 (5 bases). The germline V and J ends were trimmed by 11 bases and 5 bases, with 15 bases remaining between them. This CDR3 is built from 12 residues. The V gene's germline CDR1 is ENHRY and CDR2 SYGVKD. CDR3 in DNA: TGTGCCTCGACTGGGGCGCGAACTGAAGCTTTCTTT. This sequence encodes CASTGARTEAFF.

This clone occurred a few times. This chain joins TRBV27 and TRBJ2-5, with D possibly TRBD2 on 6 matching bases. The CDR3 extends over 15 amino acids. V was clipped by 5 bases and J by 2 bases, with 15 bases between them. Germline CDR1 reads MNHEY; CDR2 reads SMNVEV (reference sequence). CDR3 sequence reads: CASSRSWGVQETQYF. CDR3 coding DNA: TGTGCCAGCAGTCGATCATGGGGGGTACAAGAGACCCAGTACTTC.

V and J are TRBV6-5 and TRBJ2-2; the match to TRBD1 covers 11 bases. The V gene's germline CDR1 is MNHEY and CDR2 SVGAGI. Unmatched junction bases numbered 2, after V lost 7 bases and J lost 4 bases. The CDR3 has 14 amino acids. The chain's CDR3 is CASKGQGVTGELFF. CDR3 sequence (DNA): TGTGCCAGCAAGGGACAGGGGGTCACCGGGGAGCTGTTTTTT.

V is TRBV5-4 and J is TRBJ2-1, with 8 bases that match TRBD2. After removal of 4 bases from V and 9 bases from J, the junction contained 18 bases not matched to a gene. The CDR3 loop spans 17 amino acids. Germline CDR1 is SGHNT and CDR2 is YYREEE (reference sequence). The CDR3 nucleotides read TGTGCCAGCAGCCCCGGGACTAGTCCCCCCCCCACGGCTGAGCAGTTCTTC. Translated, it gives CASSPGTSPPPTAEQFF.